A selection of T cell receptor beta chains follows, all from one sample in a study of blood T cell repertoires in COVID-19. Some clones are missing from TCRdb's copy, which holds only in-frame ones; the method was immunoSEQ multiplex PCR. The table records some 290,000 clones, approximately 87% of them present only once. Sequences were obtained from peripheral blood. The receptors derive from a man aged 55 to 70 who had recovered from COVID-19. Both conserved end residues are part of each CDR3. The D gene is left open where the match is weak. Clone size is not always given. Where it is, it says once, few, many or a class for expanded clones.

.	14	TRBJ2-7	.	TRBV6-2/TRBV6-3	TGTGCCAGCAGTTACAGGGGACTCTCCTACGAGCAGTACTTC	CASSYRGLSYEQYF
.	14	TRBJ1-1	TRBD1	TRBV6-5	TGTGCCAGCAGGAGGACAGGGTTCGACACTGAAGCTTTCTTT	CASRRTGFDTEAFF
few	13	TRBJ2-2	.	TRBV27	TGTGCCAGCAGTCCCCAGAACACCGGGGAGCTGTTTTTT	CASSPQNTGELFF
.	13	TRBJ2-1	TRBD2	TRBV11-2	TGTGCCAGCAGCTTAGATCCTAGCGGGATGTCGATCTTC	CASSLDPSGMSIF
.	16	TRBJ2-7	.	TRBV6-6	TGTGCCAGCAGTCCCCCTAGGAGGGAGACAAATTACGAGCAGTACTTC	CASSPPRRETNYEQYF
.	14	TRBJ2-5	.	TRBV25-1	TGTGCCAGCAGTGAACCAGGGGCCCAAGAGACCCAGTACTTC	CASSEPGAQETQYF
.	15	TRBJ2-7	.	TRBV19	TGTGCCAGTAGTACCCATGCGGGGGCCCTCTACGAGCAGTACTTC	CASSTHAGALYEQYF
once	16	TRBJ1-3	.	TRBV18	TGTGCCAGCTCACCAATCTCGGGAACCTCTGGAAACACCATATATTTT	CASSPISGTSGNTIYF
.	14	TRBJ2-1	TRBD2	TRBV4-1	TGCGCCAGCAGCCAAGGGCTAGCGGGAGCTGAGCAGTTCTTC	CASSQGLAGAEQFF
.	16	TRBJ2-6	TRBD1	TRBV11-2	TGTGCCAGCAGCGGAAGCGACAGGGCGGGGGCCAACGTCCTGACTTTC	CASSGSDRAGANVLTF
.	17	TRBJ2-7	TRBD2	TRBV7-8	TGTGCCAGCAGCTTAGCGACTAGCGGGGTACAAGGGTACGAGCAGTACTTC	CASSLATSGVQGYEQYF
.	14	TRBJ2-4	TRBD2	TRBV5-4	TGTGCCAGCAGGGAGGGACTAGCCGAAAACATTCAGTACTTC	CASREGLAENIQYF
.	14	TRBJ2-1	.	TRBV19	TGTGCCAGTAGTTCCGGGGGTTCAGGCAATGAGCAGTTCTTC	CASSSGGSGNEQFF
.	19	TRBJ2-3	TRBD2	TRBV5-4	TGTGCCAGCAGCTTGGATACTAGCGGGGGGCGCTCCCCGGCAGATACGCAGTATTTT	CASSLDTSGGRSPADTQYF
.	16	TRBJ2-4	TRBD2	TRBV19	TGTGCCAGTAGCTCGGGACTAGCGGGAGCCAAAAACATTCAGTACTTC	CASSSGLAGAKNIQYF
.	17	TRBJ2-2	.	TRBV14	TGTGCCAGCAGCCGAGAAGTGATAACCGGGGGCACCGGGGAGCTGTTTTTT	CASSREVITGGTGELFF
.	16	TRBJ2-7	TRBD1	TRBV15	TGTGCCACCAGCAGAGATCCGAGGGACAGGGCCTACGAGCAGTACTTC	CATSRDPRDRAYEQYF
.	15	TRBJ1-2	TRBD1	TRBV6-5	TGTGCCAGCAGTTACGCCGGGACAGGGGGGTATGGCTACACCTTC	CASSYAGTGGYGYTF
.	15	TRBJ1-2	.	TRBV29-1	TGCAGCGTGACCACAAATTTGAGACAGATCAATGGCTACACCTTC	CSVTTNLRQINGYTF
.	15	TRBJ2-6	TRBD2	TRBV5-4	TGTGCCAGCAGACCCGGGGGGTCTGGGGCCAACGTCCTGACTTTC	CASRPGGSGANVLTF
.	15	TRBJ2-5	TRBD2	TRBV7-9	TGTGCCAGCAGCCCCGCGGGGGGGGGAAAAGAGACCCAGTACTTC	CASSPAGGGKETQYF
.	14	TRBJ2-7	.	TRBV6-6	TGTGCCAGCACTCCTGGGGGGGGCGGCAACGAGCAGTACTTC	CASTPGGGGNEQYF
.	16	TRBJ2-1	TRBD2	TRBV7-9	TGTGCCAGCAGCCCGTCTCGACTAGCGGGTGGCAATGAGCAGTTCTTC	CASSPSRLAGGNEQFF
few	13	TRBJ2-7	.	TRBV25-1	TGTGCCAACCCGGGGTTGTTCGGCTACGAGCAGTACTTC	CANPGLFGYEQYF
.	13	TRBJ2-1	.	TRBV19	TGTGCCAGTAGTGAGGACTTCTACAATGAGCAGTTCTTC	CASSEDFYNEQFF
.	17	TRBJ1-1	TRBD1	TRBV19	TGTGCCAGTAGTATGGGACAGGGGGCCTCCTCGGACACTGAAGCTTTCTTT	CASSMGQGASSDTEAFF
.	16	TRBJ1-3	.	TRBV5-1	TGCGCCAGCAGCTTGGATGGCACAGGGACTGGAAACACCATATATTTT	CASSLDGTGTGNTIYF
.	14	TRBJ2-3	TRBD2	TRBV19	TGTGCCAGTAATGCCGGGGGGTCAGCAGATACGCAGTATTTT	CASNAGGSADTQYF
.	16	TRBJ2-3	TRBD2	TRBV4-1	TGCGCCAGCAGCCAAGATGCGTTGCGGGGGAAAGATACGCAGTATTTT	CASSQDALRGKDTQYF
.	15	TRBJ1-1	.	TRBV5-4	TGTGCCAGCAGCTCGACGGGGGGGTGGCAGAGTGAAGCTTTCTTT	CASSSTGGWQSEAFF
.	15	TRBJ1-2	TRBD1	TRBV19	TGTGCCAGTAGTACTCCGACAGGGCCCCTCTATGGCTACACCTTC	CASSTPTGPLYGYTF
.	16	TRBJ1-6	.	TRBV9	TGTGCCAGCAGCGCGAGTTCGGGCAGGGATAATTCACCCCTCCACTTT	CASSASSGRDNSPLHF
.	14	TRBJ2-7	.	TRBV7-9	TGTGCCAGCAGTTTGCGAGAGAGCGGATACGAGCAGTACTTC	CASSLRESGYEQYF
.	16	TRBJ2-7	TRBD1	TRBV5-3	TGTGCCAGAAGCTTGGATGGCGGGGACAGGAGGTACGAGCAGTACTTC	CARSLDGGDRRYEQYF
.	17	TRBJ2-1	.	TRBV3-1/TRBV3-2	TGTGCCAGCAGCCAAGGTACGGGGCAGGGGCCCTACAATGAGCAGTTCTTC	CASSQGTGQGPYNEQFF
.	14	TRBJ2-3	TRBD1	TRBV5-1	TGCGCCAGCGCGGACAGGGGGCGGGGAGATACGCAGTATTTT	CASADRGRGDTQYF
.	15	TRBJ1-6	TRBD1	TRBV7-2	TGTGCCAGCAGCTTAGCCACAGGGGGTAATTCACCCCTCCACTTT	CASSLATGGNSPLHF
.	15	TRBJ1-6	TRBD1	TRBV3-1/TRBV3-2	TGTGCCAGCAGCCCGCGCCGGACAGGGGCTTCACCCCTCCACTTT	CASSPRRTGASPLHF
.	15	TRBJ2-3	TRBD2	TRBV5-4	TGTGCCAGCAGCCGACTAGCGGGAAAGGAGGATACGCAGTATTTT	CASSRLAGKEDTQYF